Listed below are T cell receptor beta chains from one sample, sequenced in a study of blood T cell repertoires in COVID-19. Data came from immunoSEQ multiplex PCR; TCRdb stores just in-frame clones and leaves some out. This sample has roughly 250,000 clones, with around nine tenths found just once. The sample was peripheral blood. The receptor set was obtained from a man in his forties who had recovered from COVID-19. The CDR3 runs from the conserved cysteine through the conserved F or W. D genes are given only for firm matches. The listing skips clone size in some rows; elsewhere it reads once, few, many or a size class.

J gene	D gene	clone size	V gene	CDR3 protein	CDR3 DNA
TRBJ1-4	.	.	TRBV11-2	CASGKEDEKLFF	TGTGCCAGCGGGAAGGAGGATGAAAAACTGTTTTTT
TRBJ1-5	.	.	TRBV6-6	CASTQRGASNQPQHF	TGTGCCAGCACCCAGCGGGGGGCAAGCAATCAGCCCCAGCATTTT
TRBJ2-1	TRBD2	.	TRBV7-3	CASSHGTSGDEQFF	TGTGCCAGCAGTCACGGGACTAGCGGGGATGAGCAGTTCTTC
TRBJ2-7	.	.	TRBV9	CASSVRGWDYEQYF	TGTGCCAGCAGCGTCCGAGGGTGGGACTACGAGCAGTACTTC
TRBJ2-4	TRBD2	.	TRBV4-2	CASSQRLAGGPSDF	TGTGCCAGCAGCCAAAGATTAGCGGGAGGGCCATCCGACTTC
TRBJ2-3	TRBD2	.	TRBV6-1	CASSEWGGRAIDTQYF	TGTGCCAGCAGTGAATGGGGCGGGAGGGCGATAGATACGCAGTATTTT
TRBJ2-7	TRBD2	.	TRBV19	CASSPLTGGGYEQYF	TGTGCCAGTAGTCCGTTAACCGGGGGGGGCTACGAGCAGTACTTC
TRBJ1-2	.	.	TRBV10-2	CASSAGDNYGYTF	TGCGCCAGCAGTGCGGGGGATAACTATGGCTACACCTTC
TRBJ1-1	.	.	TRBV7-9	CASSRQVRNTEAFF	TGTGCCAGCAGCCGACAGGTCAGAAACACTGAAGCTTTCTTT
TRBJ2-3	TRBD2	.	TRBV9	CASSVGLAGTSTDTQYF	TGTGCCAGCAGCGTAGGACTAGCGGGGACCAGCACAGATACGCAGTATTTT
TRBJ1-1	.	few	TRBV5-5	CASSSRELNWEAFF	TGTGCCAGCAGCTCCCGCGAGTTGAACTGGGAAGCTTTCTTT
TRBJ1-5	TRBD1	.	TRBV27	CASSPGTGVYQPQHF	TGTGCCAGCAGCCCCGGGACAGGGGTCTATCAGCCCCAGCATTTT
TRBJ1-5	.	.	TRBV5-1	CASSLAGDYNQPQHF	TGCGCCAGCAGCTTGGCCGGGGATTACAATCAGCCCCAGCATTTT
TRBJ1-5	.	.	TRBV9	CASSVRSNQPQHF	TGTGCCAGCAGCGTACGGAGCAATCAGCCCCAGCATTTT
TRBJ2-3	TRBD2	.	TRBV29-1	CSWSTSGMADTQYF	TGCAGCTGGTCTACTAGCGGGATGGCAGATACGCAGTATTTT
TRBJ2-5	TRBD1	.	TRBV19	CASRTDRGLGTQYF	TGTGCCAGTAGGACCGACAGGGGGCTAGGGACCCAGTACTTC
TRBJ2-7	TRBD2	once	TRBV7-9	CASSLALAGGSYEQYF	TGTGCCAGCAGCTTAGCCCTAGCGGGGGGAAGCTACGAGCAGTACTTC
TRBJ2-3	.	.	TRBV7-2	CASSPNLFLLGGTQYF	TGTGCCAGCAGCCCAAACCTATTCCTTCTGGGGGGTACGCAGTATTTT
TRBJ2-3	TRBD2	.	TRBV7-9	CASSAPAGALTDTQYF	TGTGCCAGCAGCGCCCCAGCGGGAGCCCTGACAGATACGCAGTATTTT
TRBJ1-2	.	once	TRBV10-3	CAISGDNSNYGYTF	TGTGCCATCAGCGGGGATAACAGTAACTATGGCTACACCTTC
TRBJ1-6	.	.	TRBV5-4	CASSIQGRGNSPLHF	TGTGCCAGCAGCATACAGGGAAGGGGTAATTCACCCCTCCACTTT
TRBJ2-1	.	once	TRBV30	CAWNGAYEQFF	TGTGCCTGGAATGGGGCATATGAGCAGTTCTTC
TRBJ2-5	.	.	TRBV7-2	CASSLTSNRRETQYF	TGTGCCAGCAGCTTAACGAGTAACAGGCGGGAGACCCAGTACTTC
TRBJ2-5	TRBD2	.	TRBV11-2	CASSINLSAGGQETQYF	TGTGCCAGCAGCATAAACCTCTCTGCGGGGGGACAAGAGACCCAGTACTTC
TRBJ1-5	.	few	TRBV18	CASSPEAAVQPQHF	TGTGCCAGCTCACCAGAGGCAGCGGTTCAGCCCCAGCATTTT
TRBJ1-1	.	.	TRBV12-3/TRBV12-4	CASTLGKIAFF	TGTGCCAGCACTCTCGGGAAGATAGCTTTCTTT
TRBJ2-5	TRBD2	few	TRBV11-2	CASSLVGLAGGPTRETQYF	TGTGCCAGCAGCTTAGTTGGATTAGCGGGGGGGCCGACGCGAGAGACCCAGTACTTC
TRBJ1-2	TRBD1	.	TRBV5-6	CASRGTGRTYGYTF	TGTGCCAGCAGAGGGACAGGCAGGACATATGGCTACACCTTC
TRBJ2-3	.	.	TRBV14	CASSQQQGFLDTQYF	TGTGCCAGCAGCCAGCAACAGGGATTTTTGGATACGCAGTATTTT
TRBJ2-1	.	.	TRBV3-1/TRBV3-2	CASRRANEQFF	TGTGCCAGCCGGAGGGCGAATGAGCAGTTCTTC
TRBJ1-5	TRBD1	once	TRBV7-2	CATGTGPNQPQHF	TGTGCCACCGGGACAGGGCCAAATCAGCCCCAGCATTTT
TRBJ2-2	TRBD2	.	TRBV4-3	CASSQSSGGAYNGELFF	TGCGCCAGCAGCCAATCTAGCGGGGGGGCTTATAACGGGGAGCTGTTTTTT
TRBJ1-6	TRBD1	few	TRBV5-1	CASSGGQASPLHF	TGCGCCAGCAGCGGGGGACAGGCTTCACCCCTCCACTTT
TRBJ2-5	.	.	TRBV5-1	CASSLEGIGTQYF	TGCGCCAGCAGCTTGGAGGGGATCGGGACCCAGTACTTC
TRBJ2-5	TRBD1	.	TRBV6-6	CASRRQGQETQYF	TGTGCCAGCAGACGACAGGGGCAAGAGACCCAGTACTTC
TRBJ2-7	TRBD2	.	TRBV7-3	CASSLAGGRDEQYF	TGTGCCAGCAGCTTAGCGGGGGGCAGGGACGAGCAGTACTTC
TRBJ2-3	TRBD2	once	TRBV19	CASSTRISGGADTQYF	TGTGCCAGTAGTACTAGGATTTCGGGGGGGGCAGATACGCAGTATTTT
TRBJ2-7	.	.	TRBV5-6	CASRSAGEQYF	TGTGCCAGCAGATCGGCGGGCGAGCAGTACTTC
TRBJ2-5	.	.	TRBV5-1	CASSLGVSQETQYF	TGCGCCAGCAGCTTGGGAGTATCCCAAGAGACCCAGTACTTC